The 30 T cell receptor beta chains presented below share a single source sample, sequenced in a study of technical replicates of blood from a few donors. Profiled with immunoSEQ multiplex PCR; TCRdb holds only in-frame clones, not every one. The table lists around 100,000 clones, nearly 96% of them singletons. The specimen was T cells isolated from PBMCs. The receptors were gathered from a human donor in good health.

In its sample, this clone was seen once. This chain connects TRBV5-1 to TRBJ1-2, with D possibly matching TRBD1 (6 bases). V was cut by 4 bases and J by 4 bases, with 17 bases left in between. The CDR3 sequence is 15 residues long. Germline assignment: CDR1 SGHRS and CDR2 YFSETQ. The CDR3 DNA reads as TGCGCCAGCAGCCTGTCGGCAGGGGAAGTCTATGGCTACACCTTC. It encodes CASSLSAGEVYGYTF.

The rearrangement joins TRBV27 to TRBJ2-1, with TRBD1 matching over 9 bases. CDR3 size: 17 residues. V dropped 0 bases and J dropped 6; count of bases not matched to a gene: 9. From germline, CDR1 is MNHEY and CDR2 SMNVEV (reference sequence). Here the CDR3 reads CASSLSTGTGRSNEQFF. The DNA of the CDR3 is TGTGCCAGCAGTTTATCGACCGGGACAGGGAGGTCCAATGAGCAGTTCTTC.

This chain connects TRBV13 to TRBJ2-1; D is unresolved. CDR1 is PRHDT and CDR2 is FYEKMQ in the germline V gene (reference sequence). Between the trimmed V and J ends, which lost 5 bases and 9 bases, there was a span of 14 bases. There are 13 residues in the CDR3. The CDR3 loop is CASSGSPGPEQFF. The CDR3 DNA reads as TGTGCCAGCAGCGGCTCGCCAGGTCCTGAGCAGTTCTTC. The entire variable domain, with the rest obtained from reference TRBV13 and TRBJ2-1, is as follows: AAGVIQSPRHLIKEKRETATLKCYPIPRHDTVYWYQQGPGQDPQFLISFYEKMQSDKGSIPDRFSAQQFSDYHSELNMSSLELGDSALYFCASSGSPGPEQFFGPGTRLTVL.

V gene TRBV21-1 combines with J gene TRBJ1-2; the D call in the table, TRBD1, was not verified against the DNA. TRBV21-1 is a pseudogene locus. CDR3 length: 16 residues. CDR3 protein: CASSKMKQLFNYGYTF. DNA of the CDR3: TGTGCCAGCAGCAAAATGAAACAGTTATTTAACTATGGCTACACCTTC.

J is TRBJ1-1 and V is TRBV6-1; 8 nucleotides match TRBD1. CDR1 MNHNS and CDR2 SASEGT come from the germline V gene. The CDR3 loop spans 16 amino acids. Unmatched junction bases numbered 11, after V lost 2 bases and J lost 6 bases. CDR3 loop: CASSEYFFLTGAEAFF. CDR3 coding DNA: TGTGCCAGCAGTGAATATTTTTTTTTGACAGGGGCTGAAGCTTTCTTT.

This chain uses TRBV9 with TRBJ2-2, with a possible D match to TRBD2 (5 bases). Trimming cost V 3 bases and J 2 bases, with 8 bases left between them. CDR3 length: 14 residues. The germline gives CDR1 SGDLS, CDR2 YYNGEE. CDR3 loop: CASSGTLNTGELFF. The CDR3, as DNA: TGTGCCAGCAGCGGGACTCTTAACACCGGGGAGCTGTTTTTT.

This chain links TRBV6-5 with TRBJ2-2, with D maybe TRBD2 (6 bases). CDR3 size: 14 residues. Germline V lookup: CDR1 MNHEY, CDR2 SVGAGI. The V end was cut by 5 bases, the J end by 6 bases, with 13 bases between. CDR3 region: CASSPLPSAGELFF. CDR3 nucleotides: TGTGCCAGCAGTCCGCTTCCTAGCGCCGGGGAGCTGTTTTTT.

This rearrangement joins TRBV27 to TRBJ2-7, with 9 bases that match TRBD2. Germline V CDR1 and CDR2: MNHEY, SMNVEV (reference sequence). J was trimmed by 3 bases and V by 2 bases; bases with no gene match: 11. The CDR3 runs 17 residues. CDR3 residues: CASSLRRLAGQYYEQYF. DNA of the CDR3: TGTGCCAGCAGTTTACGCCGGCTAGCGGGGCAGTACTACGAGCAGTACTTC.

This chain connects TRBV7-2 to TRBJ2-5, with 12 positions matching TRBD2. The V gene end was trimmed by 6 bases and the J gene end by 9 bases; junction bases not matched to a gene: 5. The CDR3 consists of 13 residues. The germline V gene encodes CDR1 SGHTA and CDR2 FQGNSA. The CDR3 bases are TGTGCCAGCAGACTAGCGGGGGGCGAGGCCCAGTACTTC. Amino acids: CASRLAGGEAQYF.

The chain is built from TRBV19 and TRBJ1-2; no reliable D call. Germline V CDR1 and CDR2: LNHDA, SQIVND (reference sequence). The CDR3 loop spans 14 amino acids. V was trimmed by 7 bases and J by 0 bases, leaving 12 bases between them. The CDR3 here is CASTLGLSNYGYTF. The CDR3 coding sequence is TGTGCCAGTACCCTAGGACTTTCTAACTATGGCTACACCTTC. The variable domain in full, with the rest retrieved from reference TRBV19 and TRBJ1-2, is DGGITQSPKYLFRKEGQNVTLSCEQNLNHDAMYWYRQDPGQGLRLIYYSQIVNDFQKGDIAEGYSVSREKKESFPLTVTSAQKNPTAFYLCASTLGLSNYGYTFGSGTRLTVV.

The V call is TRBV5-1, the J call TRBJ1-1, with D hard to call. This CDR3 has 12 amino acids. The V gene lost 2 bases and the J gene lost 4 bases, with 6 bases spanning the gap. The germline CDR1 and CDR2 sequences are SGHRS and YFSETQ. The chain's CDR3 is CASSLSATEAFF. The CDR3, as DNA: TGCGCCAGCAGCTTAAGCGCCACTGAAGCTTTCTTT.

The chain joins TRBV7-9 to TRBJ2-1; 7 positions agree with TRBD1. The V segment lost 4 bases and the J segment 9 bases; nucleotides outside the gene matches: 3. Germline V gene data show CDR1 as SEHNR and CDR2 as FQNEAQ (reference sequence). This CDR3 region has 12 residues. DNA of the CDR3: TGTGCCAGCAGCTCCGACAGGGTTGAGCAGTTCTTC. Residues: CASSSDRVEQFF.

The chain links TRBV28 to TRBJ2-1, with D perhaps TRBD1 (6 bases). The V end was cut by 6 bases, the J end by 12 bases, with 39 bases between. CDR1 MDHEN and CDR2 SYDVKM come from the germline V gene. The CDR3 runs to 20 residues. Here the CDR3 reads CASSPSLGAIITGLNFGQFF. The CDR3 region has the DNA TGTGCCAGCAGCCCCTCGTTGGGGGCCATCATAACCGGGTTGAATTTTGGGCAGTTCTTC. Full variable domain (rest looked up from reference TRBV28 and TRBJ2-1): DVKVTQSSRYLVKRTGEKVFLECVQDMDHENMFWYRQDPGLGLRLIYFSYDVKMKEKGDIPEGYSVSREKKERFSLILESASTNQTSMYLCASSPSLGAIITGLNFGQFFGPGTRLTVL.

The chain combines TRBV13 with TRBJ1-5, with D maybe TRBD1 (5 bases). In germline, CDR1 is PRHDT, CDR2 FYEKMQ (reference sequence). V was clipped by 3 bases and J by 8 bases, with 8 bases between them. This CDR3 spans 12 amino acids. The CDR3 nucleotides read TGTGCCAGCAGCTTGGGGGGGGAGCCCCAGCATTTT. Protein sequence: CASSLGGEPQHF.

The chain uses TRBV19 and TRBJ2-1; 7 bases are a match to TRBD1. This CDR3 comprises 14 residues. V lost 2 bases and J lost 7; bases outside the gene matches: 5. Per germline, CDR1 LNHDA and CDR2 SQIVND (reference sequence). The CDR3 is CASSIKGAGNEQFF. The DNA of the CDR3 is TGTGCCAGTAGTATAAAGGGGGCTGGGAATGAGCAGTTCTTC.

This chain links TRBV28 with TRBJ1-1; D is ambiguous. The germline gives CDR1 MDHEN, CDR2 SYDVKM. CDR3 length: 12 amino acids. Trimming pared 4 bases from V and 4 bases from J, leaving 7 bases between. CDR3 sequence: CASSSPGTEAFF. The CDR3 region has the DNA TGTGCCAGCAGTTCCCCGGGCACTGAAGCTTTCTTT.

The chain carries TRBV29-1 and TRBJ2-1, with a possible D match to TRBD2 (6 bases). V dropped 4 bases and J dropped 0 bases, with 25 bases sitting between them. The germline CDR1 and CDR2 sequences are SQVTM and ANQGSEA. The CDR3 covers 19 residues. CDR3: CSVVNGVASAGYSYNEQFF. The CDR3 nucleotides are TGCAGCGTTGTAAACGGAGTTGCGTCTGCGGGGTACTCCTACAATGAGCAGTTCTTC.

V gene TRBV7-6 combines with J gene TRBJ2-7; D gene uncertain. Trimming cost V 4 bases and J 4 bases, with 11 bases left between them. The germline V gene encodes CDR1 SGHVS and CDR2 FNYEAQ. This CDR3 is 13 amino acids long. CDR3 bases: TGTGCCAGCAGCTCACCTGATCGGTACGAGCAGTACTTC. Translated, it gives CASSSPDRYEQYF.

The gene calls are TRBV5-8 and TRBJ1-1; 7 nucleotides agree with TRBD1. The CDR3 covers 13 residues. Germline loops: CDR1 SGHTS, CDR2 YDEGEE. J was trimmed by 7 bases and V by 5 bases; bases with no gene match: 8. The CDR3 is CASRTTGLSEAFF. As DNA, the CDR3 is TGTGCCAGCAGAACGACAGGGTTGAGTGAAGCTTTCTTT.

The rearrangement links TRBV5-1 to TRBJ1-4; D is ambiguous. Deletions cut 0 bases from V and 0 bases from J, with 12 bases between. The CDR3 covers 17 residues. Germline V gene sequence: CDR1 SGHRS, CDR2 YFSETQ. The CDR3 spells CASSLAPPGATNEKLFF. In DNA, the CDR3 is TGCGCCAGCAGCTTGGCGCCCCCCGGTGCAACTAATGAAAAACTGTTTTTT.

V is TRBV5-1 and J is TRBJ1-6; D may be TRBD1 (6 bases). The ends were cut back, 5 bases at V and 9 bases at J, with 18 bases in the middle. The CDR3 covers 15 residues. Germline CDR1 reads SGHRS; CDR2 reads YFSETQ. The CDR3 nucleotides read TGCGCCAGCAGGCCTCTAACAGGGTTGGGTTCACCCCTCCACTTT. It is translated as CASRPLTGLGSPLHF.

The genes are TRBV11-2 and TRBJ1-3; D is unclear. The CDR3 has 13 residues. Germline V gene data show CDR1 as SGHAT and CDR2 as FQNNGV. The V end was cut by 2 bases, the J end by 3 bases, with 5 bases between. The CDR3, as DNA: TGTGCCAGCAGCTTATTTCGTGGAAACACCATATATTTT. It encodes CASSLFRGNTIYF.

V gene TRBV6-4 combines with J gene TRBJ2-3; tentatively, D is TRBD1 (6 bases). This CDR3 has 13 amino acids. Germline CDR1 and CDR2: MRHNA and SNTAGT. The V and J ends lost 4 bases and 1 base respectively, with 6 bases between them. CDR3 sequence (DNA): TGTGCCAGCAGTGGGGGGCGCACAGATACGCAGTATTTT. It specifies CASSGGRTDTQYF.

A single count supports this clone. The chain couples TRBV5-1 to TRBJ2-2; TRBD2 matches at 7 bases. The ends lost 3 bases at V and 1 base at J; junction bases unmatched: 6. The CDR3 loop spans 16 amino acids. Germline V gene sequence: CDR1 SGHRS, CDR2 YFSETQ. The CDR3, as DNA: TGCGCCAGCAGCTCGCTCAGCGGGATGAACACCGGGGAGCTGTTTTTT. Protein: CASSSLSGMNTGELFF.

The rearrangement joins TRBV7-2 to TRBJ1-3, with 10 positions matching TRBD1. The CDR3 loop spans 15 amino acids. From germline, CDR1 is SGHTA and CDR2 FQGNSA. After removal of 5 bases from V and 8 bases from J, the junction contained 9 bases not matched to a gene. The CDR3: CASSLQTGGKDTIYF. CDR3 bases: TGTGCCAGCAGCCTACAGACAGGGGGCAAGGACACCATATATTTT.

This clone was observed once. The V gene is TRBV27, the J gene TRBJ1-1, with 10 bases aligning to TRBD1. Germline loops: CDR1 MNHEY, CDR2 SMNVEV (reference sequence). The CDR3 totals 17 residues. J gave up 3 bases and V 2 bases, and 9 bases lay outside the gene matches. The CDR3 DNA follows: TGTGCCAGCAGTTTAAGTAGGGGACAGGGGTCGGACACTGAAGCTTTCTTT. As protein: CASSLSRGQGSDTEAFF.

This clone was counted a single time. This rearrangement joins TRBV27 to TRBJ2-7; TRBD2 aligns across 9 bases. The CDR3 loop spans 15 amino acids. Germline V gene data show CDR1 as MNHEY and CDR2 as SMNVEV (reference sequence). V dropped 7 bases and J dropped 5; count of bases not matched to a gene: 12. In DNA form, the CDR3 reads TGTGCCAGCAAAAGAAGCGGGGGGAATGACAACGAGCAGTACTTC. It translates to CASKRSGGNDNEQYF.

This rearrangement joins TRBV2 to TRBJ1-5, with D possibly matching TRBD1 (6 bases). V lost 8 bases to trimming and J lost 8 bases, with 22 bases between them. The germline gives CDR1 SNHLY, CDR2 FYNNEI. This CDR3 region has 15 residues. The DNA for the CDR3 is TGTGCCAGCGATCCTACAGGGTCCGGGACGAAGCCCCAGCATTTT. It codes for CASDPTGSGTKPQHF.

The chain carries TRBV2 and TRBJ1-1; D might be TRBD1 (6 bases). This CDR3 spans 14 amino acids. The germline CDR1 and CDR2 sequences are SNHLY and FYNNEI. Trimming took off 9 bases at V and 0 bases at J, with 14 bases between the two ends. The CDR3 is CASGGGPVNTEAFF. CDR3 bases: TGTGCCAGTGGCGGGGGGCCAGTGAACACTGAAGCTTTCTTT.

The chain is built from TRBV18 and TRBJ1-1, with D uncertain. V gave up 0 bases and J gave up 5 bases, with 13 bases separating them. Germline assignment: CDR1 KGHSH and CDR2 LQKENI. The CDR3 totals 15 residues. The chain's CDR3 is CASSPPWLSGTEAFF. CDR3 in DNA: TGTGCCAGCTCACCACCTTGGCTGTCAGGTACTGAAGCTTTCTTT.